Sequencing of this TCR beta chain was carried out in a study of CD8+ T cells in alopecia areata. Study-wide results and limits: With one nonresponder, baseline CD8+ expansion's link to response remains uncertain.

CDR3 size: 14 residues. Germline V gene lookup returns CDR1 GTSNPN and CDR2 SVGIG (reference sequence). V was trimmed by 5 bases and J by 5 bases, leaving 16 bases between them. Treatment specified: oral pan-JAK inhibitor, 5-10 mg twice daily. Following extraction, RNA underwent reverse transcription to cDNA, which served as the sequencing template. Data came from immunoSEQ multiplex PCR; TCRdb stores just in-frame clones and leaves some out. Among roughly 120,000 clones listed, roughly 60% were seen once. Of note for this clone: What it recognizes is unknown.

This TCR was sampled from a human donor with alopecia areata. The chain is built from TRBV30 and TRBJ2-1, with D perhaps TRBD1 (6 bases). Sequenced material: CD8+ T cells sorted from blood, taken at week 4, from a patient treated with tofacitinib. The DNA for the CDR3 is TGTGCCTGGTCTCAGGGGCAGGCGCACAATGAGCAGTTCTTC. Protein: CAWSQGQAHNEQFF. Full variable domain (missing parts from reference TRBV30 and TRBJ2-1): SQTIHQWPATLVQPVGSPLSLECTVEGTSNPNLYWYRQAAGRGLQLLFYSVGIGQISSEVPQNLSASRPQDRQFILSSKKLLLSDSGFYLCAWSQGQAHNEQFFGPGTRLTVL.